This T cell receptor beta chain was captured by sequencing in a study of shared clonotypes between healthy human individuals. Study-level background: Donors were a couple of women and a few men aged 18 to 49.

This table comes from immunoSEQ multiplex PCR, and its TCRdb copy is limited to in-frame clones, with some not included. The sample yields about a million clones, more than 60% seen once. The CDR3 consists of 20 residues. Looked up from germline, CDR1 is SGDLS and CDR2 is YYNGEE. After removal of 4 bases from V and 4 bases from J, the junction contained 19 bases not matched to a gene. The sequence derives from a man between 18 and 35 years old in good health. V is TRBV9 and J is TRBJ1-6; 8 bases are shared with TRBD1. Sequenced: memory CD4+ T cells sorted from blood. As to subset: CD45RA-negative fraction. DNA of the CDR3: TGTGCCAGCAGCCCCGGCGGTGGACAGGGTTGGGGAGGATATAATTCACCCCTCCACTTT. Its protein product is CASSPGGGQGWGGYNSPLHF. The full variable domain, in which reference TRBV9 and TRBJ1-6 provide the parts outside the CDR3, is DSGVTQTPKHLITATGQRVTLRCSPRSGDLSVYWYQQSLDQGLQFLIQYYNGEERAKGNILERFSAQQFPDLHSELNLSSLELGDSALYFCASSPGGGQGWGGYNSPLHFGNGTRLTVT.